Listed here are 22 T cell receptor beta chains from one sample, sequenced in a study of cytomegalovirus exposure and HLA in healthy donors. Clones were read by immunoSEQ multiplex PCR, and TCRdb kept only the in-frame ones, dropping some. The sample records about 98,000 clones, roughly 89% being singletons. Sequencing input: PBMCs. The receptors come from a woman in her 30s in good health and CMV-seronegative.

The chain joins TRBV7-3 to TRBJ2-1; 8 positions match TRBD1. CDR3 length equals 13 residues. The ends lost 1 base at V and 11 bases at J; junction bases unmatched: 4. Per the germline V gene, CDR1 is SGHTA and CDR2 is FQGTGA. CDR3 DNA sequence: TGTGCCAGCAGCTTAAGTGGGACAGGTCAGCAGTTCTTC. It yields the protein CASSLSGTGQQFF. Together with reference TRBV7-3 and TRBJ2-1, the CDR3 gives the full variable domain: GAGVSQTPSNKVTEKGKYVELRCDPISGHTALYWYRQSLGQGPEFLIYFQGTGAADDSGLPNDRFFAVRPEGSVSTLKIQRTERGDSAVYLCASSLSGTGQQFFGPGTRLTVL.

The chain recombines TRBV6-5 with TRBJ2-7; TRBD1 aligns across 7 bases. Trimming took 6 bases from V and 5 from J; bases not matched to a gene: 7. CDR1 is MNHEY, CDR2 SVGAGI, per germline. This CDR3 region has 13 residues. CDR3 bases: TGTGCCAGCAGATCGGGACAGACCCACGAGCAGTACTTC. Its protein product is CASRSGQTHEQYF.

The V call is TRBV5-1, the J call TRBJ2-1, with a tentative D call TRBD2 (6 bases). This CDR3 comprises 15 residues. Per the germline V gene, CDR1 is SGHRS and CDR2 is YFSETQ. The V gene lost 4 bases and the J gene lost 5 bases, with 16 bases spanning the gap. The CDR3: CASSTPPGGNNEQFF. CDR3 bases: TGCGCCAGCAGCACCCCTCCCGGGGGAAACAATGAGCAGTTCTTC.

The chain uses TRBV7-8 and TRBJ1-6; D not certain. The CDR3 extends over 15 amino acids. V was clipped by 1 base and J by 8 bases, with 12 bases between them. CDR1 and CDR2 (germline): SGHVS, FQNEAQ. CDR3 nucleotide sequence: TGTGCCAGCAGCTTAGTCGGGAGGGCGGATTCACCCCTCCACTTT. Translating gives CASSLVGRADSPLHF.

This chain joins TRBV9 and TRBJ2-5, with TRBD2 identical over 9 bases. Per the germline V gene, CDR1 is SGDLS and CDR2 is YYNGEE. V dropped 2 bases and J dropped 2; count of bases not matched to a gene: 7. The CDR3 runs to 16 residues. CDR3 sequence reads: CASSVALAGRQETQYF. The CDR3 region has the DNA TGTGCCAGCAGCGTCGCCCTAGCGGGAAGGCAAGAGACCCAGTACTTC.

The chain employs TRBV6-5 and TRBJ1-2; TRBD1 might be the D (6 bases). The CDR3 sequence is 15 residues long. V was clipped by 3 bases and J by 5 bases, with 16 bases between them. The germline V gene encodes CDR1 MNHEY and CDR2 SVGAGI. This chain's CDR3 is CASSYLQGGGYGYTF. The CDR3 DNA reads as TGTGCCAGCAGTTATCTACAGGGAGGGGGGTATGGCTACACCTTC.

The chain employs TRBV18 and TRBJ1-1, with a tentative D call TRBD1 (5 bases). This CDR3 contains 13 residues. V was shortened by 3 bases and J by 9 bases, with 14 bases between the two germline ends. CDR1 and CDR2 (germline): KGHSH, LQKENI. The CDR3 here is CASSPSGGTKAFF. CDR3 coding DNA: TGTGCCAGCTCACCTTCGGGAGGGACTAAAGCTTTCTTT.

V is TRBV29-1 and J is TRBJ2-1, with D possibly matching TRBD1 (5 bases). Germline V lookup: CDR1 SQVTM, CDR2 ANQGSEA. This CDR3 contains 13 residues. The V gene lost 6 bases and the J gene lost 5 bases, with 14 bases spanning the gap. CDR3 coding DNA: TGCAGCGTGGCATACAGGCCCGACAATGAGCAGTTCTTC. This sequence encodes CSVAYRPDNEQFF.

A note on this clone: At one of its ends the junction is not consistent with the germline gene, which may arise from a read error. CDR3 nucleotides: TGCGCCAGCACCCAACAGTCTAATAGGGCGGGAGAGACCCAGTACTTC. It yields the protein CASTQQSNRAGETQYF. The chain has TRBV4-1 and TRBJ2-5; maybe TRBD2 (5 bases). Germline V gene lookup returns CDR1 MGHRA and CDR2 YSYEKL. The CDR3 consists of 16 residues.

This chain joins TRBV19 and TRBJ1-2, with D perhaps matching TRBD1 (6 bases). Looked up from germline, CDR1 is LNHDA and CDR2 is SQIVND (reference sequence). The CDR3 runs to 17 residues. Trimming took off 7 bases at V and 0 bases at J, with 21 bases between the two ends. The CDR3 is CASKLADSPNPNYGYTF. CDR3 coding DNA: TGTGCCAGTAAACTCGCGGACAGCCCAAACCCTAACTATGGCTACACCTTC.

The chain links TRBV11-2 to TRBJ2-6; possible D gene TRBD2, 5 bases. Germline loops: CDR1 SGHAT, CDR2 FQNNGV. V was shortened by 3 bases and J by 2 bases, with 11 bases between the two germline ends. This CDR3 spans 16 amino acids. DNA for the CDR3: TGTGCCAGCAGCTTTGACCCAGCGGCTGGGGCCAACGTCCTGACTTTC. Its translation: CASSFDPAAGANVLTF.

This clone was detected once. V usage is TRBV9 and J usage is TRBJ2-6; 9 nucleotides match TRBD1. After removal of 0 bases from V and 2 bases from J, the junction contained 6 bases not matched to a gene. CDR3 size: 18 residues. CDR1 and CDR2 from the germline V gene are SGDLS and YYNGEE. The DNA of the CDR3 is TGTGCCAGCAGCGTAGCTGGGACAGGGTATCCTGGGGCCAACGTCCTGACTTTC. This codes for CASSVAGTGYPGANVLTF.

This chain joins TRBV18 and TRBJ1-5, with a possible D match to TRBD1 (5 bases). Between the trimmed V and J ends, which lost 4 bases and 0 bases, there was a span of 13 bases. CDR3 length: 16 residues. The germline CDR1 and CDR2 sequences are KGHSH and LQKENI. The chain's CDR3 is CASSRSGGDSNQPQHF. In DNA form, the CDR3 reads TGTGCCAGCTCACGCAGCGGGGGGGATAGCAATCAGCCCCAGCATTTT.

This clone was picked up one time. The chain recombines TRBV4-3 with TRBJ2-5; D may be TRBD2 (6 bases). The CDR3 runs 16 residues. CDR1 is LGHNA and CDR2 is YSLEER in the germline V gene. The V end was cut by 4 bases, the J end by 2 bases, with 17 bases between. DNA of the CDR3: TGCGCCAGCAGCCCGTTAAATAGCGGAGTACAAGAGACCCAGTACTTC. Amino acids: CASSPLNSGVQETQYF.

The chain has TRBV7-9 and TRBJ1-2; a weak D match, TRBD1 (6 bases). The CDR3 has 16 residues. V was clipped by 5 bases and J by 1 base, with 17 bases between them. Germline V gene data show CDR1 as SEHNR and CDR2 as FQNEAQ (reference sequence). The CDR3 nucleotides are TGTGCCAGCAGCCTTTTAGGGGACACCCTTAACTATGGCTACACCTTC. It yields the protein CASSLLGDTLNYGYTF.

The rearrangement uses TRBV5-4 and TRBJ2-7, with 7 bases identical to TRBD2. The CDR3 is 15 amino acids. With 5 bases clipped from V and 3 bases from J, the junction kept 11 bases outside the gene matches. Germline loops: CDR1 SGHNT, CDR2 YYREEE (reference sequence). This CDR3 reads CASSPSRGGLYEQYF. CDR3 DNA: TGTGCCAGCAGTCCCTCTAGGGGAGGGCTCTACGAGCAGTACTTC. The variable domain in full, completed from reference TRBV5-4 and TRBJ2-7, reads ETGVTQSPTHLIKTRGQQVTLRCSSQSGHNTVSWYQQALGQGPQFIFQYYREEENGRGNFPPRFSGLQFPNYSSELNVNALELDDSALYLCASSPSRGGLYEQYFGPGTRLTVT.

This clone was seen only a few times. V is TRBV18 and J is TRBJ2-2; possible D gene TRBD2, 5 bases. V gave up 2 bases and J gave up 7 bases, with 5 bases separating them. The CDR3 is 12 residues long. Germline lookup yields CDR1 KGHSH and CDR2 LQKENI. The CDR3 bases are TGTGCCAGCTCACCAGAGGGCGGGGAGCTGTTTTTT. Residues: CASSPEGGELFF.

The chain has TRBV4-1 and TRBJ2-1; TRBD2 matches at 11 bases. V gave up 4 bases and J gave up 7 bases; unmatched junction bases: 12. CDR1 and CDR2 from the germline V gene are MGHRA and YSYEKL. The CDR3 runs to 17 residues. The CDR3 loop is CASSPRTSGYSRNEQFF. The CDR3 coding sequence is TGCGCCAGCAGCCCACGGACTAGCGGGTACTCTAGGAATGAGCAGTTCTTC.

CDR3 sequence (DNA): TGTGCCAGCAGCTTAGGCTGGAGGGAATCTGGCTACACCTTC. Translating gives CASSLGWRESGYTF. J is TRBJ1-2 and V is TRBV13; D not resolved. Germline assignment: CDR1 PRHDT and CDR2 FYEKMQ (reference sequence). V lost 0 bases, J lost 7 bases, and 12 bases lay in between. The CDR3 sequence is 14 residues long. The whole variable domain, remainder taken from reference TRBV13 and TRBJ1-2, is AAGVIQSPRHLIKEKRETATLKCYPIPRHDTVYWYQQGPGQDPQFLISFYEKMQSDKGSIPDRFSAQQFSDYHSELNMSSLELGDSALYFCASSLGWRESGYTFGSGTRLTVV.

The chain combines TRBV11-3 with TRBJ2-7; D may be TRBD2 (6 bases). CDR3 length: 15 amino acids. With 5 bases removed from V and 5 bases from J, the gap between germline ends came to 19 bases. Germline V lookup: CDR1 SGHNT, CDR2 YENEEA. DNA for the CDR3: TGTGCCAGCAGCCCCACCTGGGAGGATCGCGACGAGCAGTACTTC. Its translation is CASSPTWEDRDEQYF.

V usage is TRBV6-6 and J usage is TRBJ2-1; D is unclear. The V gene lost 6 bases and the J gene lost 0 bases, with 9 bases spanning the gap. Germline values: CDR1 MNHNY, CDR2 SVGAGI (reference sequence). CDR3 length: 14 residues. CDR3 nucleotide sequence: TGTGCCAGCAGCGAGGAGAGCTCCTACAATGAGCAGTTCTTC. This sequence encodes CASSEESSYNEQFF.

The V call is TRBV9, the J call TRBJ2-1, with D uncertain. V was pared by 2 bases and J by 5 bases, with 8 bases between. This CDR3 is built from 13 residues. In germline, CDR1 is SGDLS, CDR2 YYNGEE. CDR3 in amino acids: CASSVQLHNEQFF. The DNA of the CDR3 is TGTGCCAGCAGCGTTCAGTTACACAATGAGCAGTTCTTC.